These 26 T cell receptor beta chains were sequenced from one sample in a study of shared T cell receptors in the human thymus. Assay used: immunoSEQ multiplex PCR; TCRdb lists only in-frame clones, some missing. The sample includes roughly 550,000 clones, 75% to 85% of them seen just once. These records were also assigned to another study, of human thymus T cells.

Sequenced material: thymocytes. Every receptor here comes from a boy younger than two with a congenital heart defect.

The V gene is TRBV5-1, the J gene TRBJ2-3; 14 nucleotides line up with TRBD2. The germline gives CDR1 SGHRS, CDR2 YFSETQ. The CDR3 loop spans 16 amino acids. Trimming at V came to 4 bases and at J to 6 bases, leaving 7 bases not matched to a gene. CDR3 loop: CASSTTSGREGDTQYF. CDR3 coding DNA: TGCGCCAGCAGCACGACTAGCGGGAGGGAAGGGGATACGCAGTATTTT.

This chain links TRBV5-1 with TRBJ1-2; D is uncertain. V lost 0 bases to trimming and J lost 3 bases, with 12 bases between them. The CDR3 covers 15 residues. CDR1 is SGHRS and CDR2 is YFSETQ in the germline V gene. CDR3 nucleotides: TGCGCCAGCAGCTTGGGCAGAGGAGGCCACTATGGCTACACCTTC. It translates to CASSLGRGGHYGYTF. Complete variable domain (other parts from reference TRBV5-1 and TRBJ1-2): KAGVTQTPRYLIKTRGQQVTLSCSPISGHRSVSWYQQTPGQGLQFLFEYFSETQRNKGNFPGRFSGRQFSNSRSEMNVSTLELGDSALYLCASSLGRGGHYGYTFGSGTRLTVV.

This clone was detected a few times. This chain joins TRBV10-3 and TRBJ1-1, with D maybe TRBD1 (6 bases). Germline CDR1 ENHRY, CDR2 SYGVKD. There are 15 residues in the CDR3. V lost 5 bases and J lost 4, with 17 bases in between. The CDR3 nucleotides are TGTGCCATCAGTACTCCACCAGGGGAAGGCACTGAAGCTTTCTTT. Translation gives CAISTPPGEGTEAFF.

This clone was detected only once. The chain combines TRBV11-2 with TRBJ2-1; D is unclear. Germline-derived CDR1 and CDR2 are SGHAT and FQNNGV. The CDR3 runs 15 residues. The ends were cut back, 5 bases at V and 0 bases at J, with 11 bases in the middle. The CDR3 bases are TGTGCCAGCAGCCCCGCAGCGAGCTCCTACAATGAGCAGTTCTTC. Its translation: CASSPAASSYNEQFF.

This chain links TRBV7-9 with TRBJ2-1; D may be TRBD2 (5 bases). CDR1 SEHNR and CDR2 FQNEAQ come from the germline V gene (reference sequence). The ends were cut back, 1 base at V and 9 bases at J, with 13 bases in the middle. The CDR3 consists of 14 residues. In DNA, the CDR3 is TGTGCCAGCAGCTTAGGAGGGTCAGGAGGTGAGCAGTTCTTC. Encoded protein: CASSLGGSGGEQFF.

The rearrangement links TRBV29-1 to TRBJ2-1, with D tentatively TRBD2 (6 bases). V lost 0 bases and J lost 3, with 12 bases in between. The CDR3 is 15 residues long. The germline gives CDR1 SQVTM, CDR2 ANQGSEA. CDR3 sequence (DNA): TGCAGCGTTGAAGAGGTCGCGGGACTCTACAATGAGCAGTTCTTC. Its protein product is CSVEEVAGLYNEQFF.

CDR3 sequence reads: CASGLATGLRPREQYF. In DNA form, the CDR3 reads TGTGCTAGTGGTTTAGCGACAGGGCTCCGTCCCAGGGAGCAGTACTTC. This chain uses TRBV12-5 with TRBJ2-7, with 7 bases aligning to TRBD1. Germline V CDR1 and CDR2: LGHNT, FRNRAP. CDR3 length: 16 amino acids. Trimming took 3 bases from V and 7 from J; bases not matched to a gene: 15.

The chain joins TRBV7-2 to TRBJ2-7; TRBD1 is a possible D gene (6 bases). With 0 bases removed from V and 3 bases from J, the gap between germline ends came to 27 bases. CDR3 length: 20 amino acids. Germline V gene data show CDR1 as SGHTA and CDR2 as FQGNSA. DNA of the CDR3: TGTGCCAGCAGCTTAGCCCCCATGGGCCCGCGCAGGGGAGAAGGCTACGAGCAGTACTTC. Its translation is CASSLAPMGPRRGEGYEQYF.

The chain uses TRBV18 and TRBJ1-2; the D is unclear. Germline V gene data show CDR1 as KGHSH and CDR2 as LQKENI. This CDR3 has 14 amino acids. The V end was cut by 0 bases, the J end by 7 bases, with 12 bases between. CDR3 DNA: TGTGCCAGCTCACCACCCCCGGTTTTCGGTGGCTACACCTTC. It yields the protein CASSPPPVFGGYTF.

This chain connects TRBV11-2 to TRBJ2-7; 7 bases are a match to TRBD2. This CDR3 spans 19 amino acids. Germline V CDR1 and CDR2: SGHAT, FQNNGV. Trimming at V came to 7 bases and at J to 0 bases, leaving 21 bases not matched to a gene. CDR3 amino acids: CASTPLGEGPSGNSYEQYF. DNA for the CDR3: TGTGCCAGCACCCCCCTCGGGGAGGGCCCGAGCGGGAACTCCTACGAGCAGTACTTC.

The V gene is TRBV5-8, the J gene TRBJ2-1; TRBD2 might be the D (6 bases). Germline V gives CDR1 SGHTS, CDR2 YDEGEE. V was trimmed by 2 bases and J by 0 bases, leaving 21 bases between them. This CDR3 is 19 amino acids long. This CDR3 is CASSFSRVSGPSSYNEQFF. Here the CDR3 DNA reads TGTGCCAGCAGCTTTTCCAGGGTCAGCGGGCCGAGCTCCTACAATGAGCAGTTCTTC.

This chain joins TRBV27 and TRBJ2-7; 8 nucleotides line up with TRBD2. The trim removed 2 bases at V and 3 bases at J, leaving 3 bases unmatched. Germline-derived CDR1 and CDR2 are MNHEY and SMNVEV (reference sequence). The CDR3 loop spans 14 amino acids. Here the CDR3 DNA reads TGTGCCAGCAGTTTAACCGGGGGGGGCTACGAGCAGTACTTC. Translating it yields CASSLTGGGYEQYF.

CDR3: CATSEGYGYTF. For the CDR3, the DNA is TGTGCCACCAGCGAGGGCTATGGCTACACCTTC. The chain is built from TRBV15 and TRBJ1-2; D is undetermined. The germline gives CDR1 LNHNV, CDR2 YYDKDF (reference sequence). Trimming stripped 5 bases from V and 4 bases from J, with 5 bases between. CDR3 size: 11 residues.

V and J are TRBV10-2 and TRBJ1-5; D perhaps matches TRBD1 (6 bases). CDR3 length: 16 amino acids. In germline, CDR1 is WSHSY, CDR2 SAAADI. Trimming shortened V by 3 bases and J by 0 bases, and 12 bases separated the two germline ends. CDR3 loop: CASSDDRTHSNQPQHF. The CDR3 coding sequence is TGCGCCAGCAGTGATGACAGGACCCATAGCAATCAGCCCCAGCATTTT.

The chain links TRBV15 to TRBJ2-7, with TRBD1 matching 9 bases. This CDR3 has 17 residues. V gave up 0 bases and J gave up 4 bases; unmatched junction bases: 10. The germline CDR1 and CDR2 sequences are LNHNV and YYDKDF (reference sequence). The CDR3 loop reads CATSRDYRRDRAYEQYF. The CDR3 region has the DNA TGTGCCACCAGCAGAGATTACCGAAGGGACAGGGCGTACGAGCAGTACTTC.

The rearrangement links TRBV27 to TRBJ1-2; 7 nucleotides agree with TRBD1. After removal of 4 bases from V and 1 base from J, the junction contained 9 bases not matched to a gene. Per germline, CDR1 MNHEY and CDR2 SMNVEV (reference sequence). CDR3 length equals 16 residues. The CDR3 here is CASSSFRDSLNYGYTF. The CDR3 region has the DNA TGTGCCAGCAGTTCCTTTCGGGACAGCCTTAACTATGGCTACACCTTC.

This chain uses TRBV15 with TRBJ2-5; TRBD2 might be the D (6 bases). The DNA end lines up better with TRBJ2-7; the J call may be wrong. CDR1 and CDR2 from the germline V gene are LNHNV and YYDKDF (reference sequence). CDR3 length equals 16 residues. Written as DNA, the CDR3 is TGTGCCACCAGCAGAGGCGAGCGGGCAAGCTCCTACGAGCAGTACTTC. Protein: CATSRGERASSYEQYF.

The genes are TRBV10-1 and TRBJ2-7; D perhaps matches TRBD2 (7 bases). V lost 6 bases, J lost 0 bases, and 15 bases lay in between. Germline V CDR1 and CDR2: WNHNN, SYGVQD (reference sequence). This CDR3 is built from 15 residues. For the CDR3, the DNA is TGCGCCAGCAGGGCCGGGGGGCCTTCCTCCTACGAGCAGTACTTC. It encodes CASRAGGPSSYEQYF.

This chain uses TRBV9 with TRBJ1-3, with D maybe TRBD1 (5 bases). The germline CDR1 and CDR2 sequences are SGDLS and YYNGEE. Trimming stripped 3 bases from V and 7 bases from J, with 14 bases between. The CDR3 loop spans 14 amino acids. The CDR3 loop is CASSARAGPNTIYF. The CDR3, as DNA: TGTGCCAGCAGCGCCCGGGCAGGGCCGAACACCATATATTTT.

This chain links TRBV5-1 with TRBJ2-4; TRBD1 agrees at 8 bases. Germline values: CDR1 SGHRS, CDR2 YFSETQ. This CDR3 spans 17 amino acids. V lost 4 bases and J lost 2; bases outside the gene matches: 11. The CDR3 sequence: CASSPRGPPGPKNIQYF. The CDR3 coding sequence is TGCGCCAGCAGCCCCAGGGGGCCTCCGGGGCCCAAAAACATTCAGTACTTC.

The rearrangement links TRBV27 to TRBJ1-2; 8 bases fit TRBD1. Trimming removed 5 bases from V and 0 bases from J; junction bases left unmatched: 11. The germline gives CDR1 MNHEY, CDR2 SMNVEV (reference sequence). This CDR3 is built from 17 residues. CDR3 bases: TGTGCCAGCAGTCCCCGTCCAGGGGGCTGGTCTAACTATGGCTACACCTTC. Its translation: CASSPRPGGWSNYGYTF.

V and J are TRBV5-6 and TRBJ1-1; D is unclear. Germline CDR1 is SGHDT and CDR2 is YYEEEE. V dropped 4 bases and J dropped 0 bases, with 13 bases sitting between them. CDR3 size: 15 residues. The CDR3 loop is CASSLPHTVNTEAFF. Written as DNA, the CDR3 is TGTGCCAGCAGCCTTCCCCATACAGTGAACACTGAAGCTTTCTTT.

This chain links TRBV5-4 with TRBJ2-2; a possible D gene is TRBD2 (7 bases). Germline lookup yields CDR1 SGHNT and CDR2 YYREEE (reference sequence). Trimming took off 4 bases at V and 2 bases at J, with 18 bases between the two ends. This CDR3 contains 17 residues. CDR3 sequence: CASSPRGGGYNTGELFF. The CDR3 region has the DNA TGTGCCAGCAGCCCCAGAGGGGGGGGATACAACACCGGGGAGCTGTTTTTT. Based on the CDR3 plus reference TRBV5-4 and TRBJ2-2, the full variable domain is ETGVTQSPTHLIKTRGQQVTLRCSSQSGHNTVSWYQQALGQGPQFIFQYYREEENGRGNFPPRFSGLQFPNYSSELNVNALELDDSALYLCASSPRGGGYNTGELFFGEGSRLTVL.

This chain joins TRBV5-4 and TRBJ2-7; 11 nucleotides match TRBD2. The CDR3 loop spans 14 amino acids. Trimming removed 2 bases from V and 3 bases from J; junction bases left unmatched: 1. The germline gives CDR1 SGHNT, CDR2 YYREEE (reference sequence). CDR3: CASSFSGRDYEQYF. CDR3 in DNA: TGTGCCAGCAGCTTTAGCGGGAGGGACTACGAGCAGTACTTC.

This chain joins TRBV29-1 and TRBJ2-1; D ambiguous. Looked up from germline, CDR1 is SQVTM and CDR2 is ANQGSEA. V was cut by 3 bases and J by 2 bases, with 14 bases left in between. The CDR3 length is 15 residues. For the CDR3, the DNA is TGCAGCGTTGAGAGACCGGGTCCAACCTACAATGAGCAGTTCTTC. This translates into CSVERPGPTYNEQFF.

J is TRBJ2-5 and V is TRBV5-1; 7 bases fit TRBD1. The CDR3 runs to 13 residues. In germline, CDR1 is SGHRS, CDR2 YFSETQ. The V gene end was trimmed by 4 bases and the J gene end by 7 bases; junction bases not matched to a gene: 7. The CDR3: CASSARGLGTQYF. Here the CDR3 DNA reads TGCGCCAGCAGCGCCAGGGGGTTAGGGACCCAGTACTTC.